The rows below give T cell receptor beta chains drawn from one sample of a study of identical twins. TCRdb re-analysed the 5' RACE reads in MiXCR, keeping a single row per CDR3 protein. The table records some 900,000 distinct CDR3 sequences, roughly an eighth of them present only once. These data also featured in a second study, about yellow fever vaccine responses in identical twins.

Sequences were obtained from PBMCs. All receptors come from a woman aged 18-35 years in good health. CDR3s include the opening cysteine and the closing phenylalanine or tryptophan. D genes are given only for firm matches. Expanded clones are given a class, and other clones once, few, many or no size at all.

v_call	cdr3_length	j_call	clone_size	d_call	cdr3_nt	cdr3_aa
TRBV12-3/TRBV12-4	15	TRBJ2-5	NA	TRBD1	TGTGCCAGCAGTCCCGATGGGTACAGGGGCGAGACCCAGTACTTC	CASSPDGYRGETQYF
TRBV10-3	14	TRBJ2-7	NA	NA	TGTGCCGCCGCAGGGCAACAGGGCTCCTACGAGCAGTACTTC	CAAAGQQGSYEQYF
TRBV12-3/TRBV12-4	14	TRBJ2-7	few	NA	TGTGCCAGCAGCTTTGGACTCCTCGGGAACGAGCAGTACTTC	CASSFGLLGNEQYF
TRBV6-5	19	TRBJ2-2	NA	NA	TGTGCCAGCAGTTACCTCCCCCGGGACACACTACAGAACACCGGGGAGCTGTTTTTT	CASSYLPRDTLQNTGELFF
TRBV5-1	15	TRBJ2-3	NA	TRBD2	TGCGCCAGCAGCGGAACCGGGACTAGAACAGATACGCAGTATTTT	CASSGTGTRTDTQYF
TRBV5-4	19	TRBJ2-7	few	NA	TGTGCCAGCAGCTTGGGATACGGGGGTGCCTATACGAGTGAGGGCCAGCAGTACTTC	CASSLGYGGAYTSEGQQYF
TRBV6-5	15	TRBJ2-1	NA	NA	TGTGCCAGCAGTTACGGGTCAGGGATGAAGAATGAGCAGTTCTTC	CASSYGSGMKNEQFF
TRBV2	13	TRBJ2-2	NA	NA	TGTGCCAGCAGTGGGCAGAAAACCGGGGAGCTGTTTTTT	CASSGQKTGELFF
TRBV5-1	14	TRBJ2-1	many	NA	TGCGCCAGCAGCTTGGTGACAGGGAGGAATGAGCAGTTCTTC	CASSLVTGRNEQFF
TRBV15	13	TRBJ1-5	NA	NA	TGTGCCACCAGCAGTAAAGTGAATCAGCCCCAGCATTTT	CATSSKVNQPQHF
TRBV28	13	TRBJ2-2	many	NA	TGTGCCAGCAGTTTATACCTAGCCGGGGAGCTGTTTTTT	CASSLYLAGELFF
TRBV5-6	16	TRBJ1-5	many	NA	TGTGCCAGCAGCTCGAAACCGCCGGGGCCCAATCAGCCCCAGCATTTT	CASSSKPPGPNQPQHF
TRBV11-1	20	TRBJ2-1	NA	TRBD2	TGTGCCAGCAGCTTAGCGGTGGGACTAGCGGGAGGTGTCGGTGGCAATGAGCAGTTCTTC	CASSLAVGLAGGVGGNEQFF
TRBV5-1	15	TRBJ1-4	few	NA	TGCGCCAGCAGCTCCGGGGGCAGGGTGAATGAAAAACTGTTTTTT	CASSSGGRVNEKLFF
TRBV20-1	14	TRBJ2-3	NA	TRBD1	TGCAGTGCTAGAAATGGACAGGGGGTAGATACGCAGTATTTT	CSARNGQGVDTQYF
TRBV20-1	15	TRBJ2-3	NA	NA	TGCAGTGCGAGCTCGTTATCATCGGTAGGAGATACGCAGTATTTT	CSASSLSSVGDTQYF
TRBV27	12	TRBJ2-2	many	NA	TGTGCCAGCAGTAGAGTAAGCGGGGAGCTGTTTTTT	CASSRVSGELFF
TRBV4-1	16	TRBJ2-4	NA	NA	TGCGCCAGCAGCGACCTTAGTGGCCTAGCCAAAAACATTCAGTACTTC	CASSDLSGLAKNIQYF
TRBV2	13	TRBJ2-2	NA	NA	TGTGCCAGCAGTAACAGGGCGGCCGGGGAGCTGTTTTTT	CASSNRAAGELFF
TRBV12-5	15	TRBJ1-1	many	TRBD1	TGTGCTAGTGCCCCAGACAGGGGGTCGCTATCAGAAGCTTTCTTT	CASAPDRGSLSEAFF
TRBV7-9	17	TRBJ2-7	few	TRBD2	TGTGCCAGCAGCTCCCCGAGTAGCGGGAGGGCCTTTTACGAGCAGTACTTC	CASSSPSSGRAFYEQYF
TRBV3-1	14	TRBJ2-1	NA	NA	TGTGCCAGCAGCCTCCGACAGGCCTACAATGAGCAGTTCTTC	CASSLRQAYNEQFF
TRBV9	13	TRBJ2-1	NA	TRBD2	TGTGCCAGCGGGGCTAGCGGGAGCGATGAGCAGTTCTTC	CASGASGSDEQFF
TRBV3-1	16	TRBJ2-3	NA	NA	TGTGCCAGCAGCCGGCAATCCATAGCTAGCACAGATACGCAGTATTTT	CASSRQSIASTDTQYF
TRBV6-2/TRBV6-3	15	TRBJ2-5	few	TRBD1	TGTGCCAGCAGTGACTGGACAGGACTCCAAGAGACCCAGTACTTC	CASSDWTGLQETQYF
TRBV20-1	13	TRBJ1-5	few	NA	TGCAGTGCCCAGGGCCATAGCAATCAGCCCCAGCATTTT	CSAQGHSNQPQHF
TRBV4-1	15	TRBJ2-1	NA	NA	TGCGCCAGCAGCCAAGTAGGATGGGGGGTAGATGAGCAGTTCTTC	CASSQVGWGVDEQFF
TRBV3-1	13	TRBJ2-1	NA	TRBD2	TGTGCCAGCAGCCAGGGACTAGCGAGTGAGCAGTTCTTC	CASSQGLASEQFF
TRBV18	15	TRBJ1-5	NA	NA	TGTGCCAGCTCACCTACCGGGACACTCAATCAGCCCCAGCATTTT	CASSPTGTLNQPQHF
TRBV10-3	14	TRBJ2-7	few	TRBD1	TGTGCCATCAGTGAACGACAGGGTTCCTACGAGCAGTACTTC	CAISERQGSYEQYF
TRBV6-5	14	TRBJ1-6	few	TRBD1	TGTGCCAGCAGTTACACGGGACAGAATTCACCCCTCCACTTT	CASSYTGQNSPLHF
TRBV6-1	15	TRBJ2-7	NA	TRBD1	TGTGCCAGCAGTACCACAGGGACAGGAACCTACGAGCAGTACTTC	CASSTTGTGTYEQYF
TRBV4-1	14	TRBJ1-2	NA	NA	TGCGCCAGCAGCCAAGAAAGGCCGAACTATGGCTACACCTTC	CASSQERPNYGYTF
TRBV3-1	15	TRBJ2-3	NA	NA	TGTGCCAGCAGCCAGGGCGGGTCATTTCGAGATACGCAGTATTTT	CASSQGGSFRDTQYF
TRBV19	12	TRBJ1-5	many	NA	TGTGCCAGTAGTATAGCAGACCAGCCCCAGCATTTT	CASSIADQPQHF
TRBV9	17	TRBJ1-4	NA	NA	TGTGCCAGCAGCCTACGGACTGCGAAGGCAACTAATGAAAAACTGTTTTTT	CASSLRTAKATNEKLFF
TRBV28	14	TRBJ2-3	NA	TRBD2	TGTGCCAGTCGGATAGCGGGGGTGACAGATACGCAGTATTTT	CASRIAGVTDTQYF
TRBV6-5	14	TRBJ2-1	NA	TRBD2	TGTGCCAGCCGACTAGCGGGGGGTTTGAATGAGCAGTTCTTC	CASRLAGGLNEQFF
TRBV6-1	14	TRBJ1-5	NA	NA	TGTGCCAGCAGTGGTGTTGGAGTGAATCAGCCCCAGCATTTT	CASSGVGVNQPQHF